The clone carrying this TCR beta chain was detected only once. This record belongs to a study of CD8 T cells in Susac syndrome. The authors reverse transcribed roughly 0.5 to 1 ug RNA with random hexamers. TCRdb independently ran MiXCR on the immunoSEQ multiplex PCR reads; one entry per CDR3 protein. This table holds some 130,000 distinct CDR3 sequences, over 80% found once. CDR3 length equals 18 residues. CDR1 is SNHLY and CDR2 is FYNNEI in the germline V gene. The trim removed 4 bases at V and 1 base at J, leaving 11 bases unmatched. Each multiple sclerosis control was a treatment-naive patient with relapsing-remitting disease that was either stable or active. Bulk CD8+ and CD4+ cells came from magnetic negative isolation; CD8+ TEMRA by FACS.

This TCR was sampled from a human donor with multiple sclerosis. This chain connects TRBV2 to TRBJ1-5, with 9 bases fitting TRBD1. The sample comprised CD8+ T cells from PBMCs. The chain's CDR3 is CASSGDREDAMSNQPQHF. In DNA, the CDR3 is TGTGCCAGCAGTGGGGACAGGGAGGATGCTATGAGCAATCAGCCCCAGCATTTT.